Included here is one T cell receptor beta chain sequence, with context. This sample is part of a study of blood T cell repertoires in COVID-19. The CDR3 consists of 14 residues. V was shortened by 5 bases and J by 14 bases, with 19 bases between the two germline ends. The germline CDR1 and CDR2 sequences are MNHEY and SVGAGI. Participants' own reports of clinical history determined their cohort assignment. Exposed enrollees encountered a COVID-19 case at some point within 2 weeks before study entry. As processed by the authors: Estimated nucleated cell counts came from reference gene primer amplification. TCRdb's copy holds only in-frame clones and misses some; the assay was immunoSEQ multiplex PCR. Clone size and V and J calls were adopted from that table, with D and trimming inferred from the DNA. Of around 220,000 clones in the sample, around 91% were seen once.

This TCR came from a man aged 30-40 years who had been exposed to COVID-19. The sample taken for sequencing was PBMCs or T cells enriched from blood (not recorded which). The chain joins TRBV6-5 to TRBJ1-6; D is uncertain. CDR3 sequence reads: CASSPAPTTDTLHF. DNA for the CDR3: TGTGCCAGCAGTCCCGCTCCCACCACAGATACCCTCCACTTT.